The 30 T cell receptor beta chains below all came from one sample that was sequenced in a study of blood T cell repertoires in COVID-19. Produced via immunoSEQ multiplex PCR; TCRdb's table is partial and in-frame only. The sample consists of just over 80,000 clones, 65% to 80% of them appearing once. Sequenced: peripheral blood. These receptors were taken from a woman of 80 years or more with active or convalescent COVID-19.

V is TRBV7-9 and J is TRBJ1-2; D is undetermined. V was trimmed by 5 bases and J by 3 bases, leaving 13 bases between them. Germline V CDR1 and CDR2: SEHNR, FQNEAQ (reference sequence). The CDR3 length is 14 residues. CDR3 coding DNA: TGTGCCAGCAGCAGAGCAGTCGGGGACTATGGCTACACCTTC. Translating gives CASSRAVGDYGYTF.

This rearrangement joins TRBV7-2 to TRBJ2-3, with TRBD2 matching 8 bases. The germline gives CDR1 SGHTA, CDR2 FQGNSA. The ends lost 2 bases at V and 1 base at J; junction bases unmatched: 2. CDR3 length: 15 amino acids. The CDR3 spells CASSLIGGGTDTQYF. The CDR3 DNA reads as TGTGCCAGCAGCTTAATCGGGGGGGGCACAGATACGCAGTATTTT.

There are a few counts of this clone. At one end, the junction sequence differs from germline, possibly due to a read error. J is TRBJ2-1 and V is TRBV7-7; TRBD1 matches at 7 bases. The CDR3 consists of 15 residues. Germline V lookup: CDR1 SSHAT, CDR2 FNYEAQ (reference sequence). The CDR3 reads CASSPSRDSLNEQFF. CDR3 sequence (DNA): TGTGCTAGCAGCCCCAGCCGGGACAGTTTGAATGAGCAGTTCTTC. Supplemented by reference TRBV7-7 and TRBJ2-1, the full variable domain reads GAGVSQSPRYKVTKRGQDVTLRCDPISSHATLYWYQQALGQGPEFLTYFNYEAQPDKSGLPSDRFSAERPEGSISTLTIQRTEQRDSAMYRCASSPSRDSLNEQFFGPGTRLTVL.

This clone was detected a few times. CDR3 in amino acids: CASSGPFPDTQYF. The CDR3 DNA sequence: TGTGCCAGCAGTGGGCCTTTTCCAGATACGCAGTATTTT. The chain has TRBV6-2 or TRBV6-3 and TRBJ2-3; D unclear. This CDR3 has 13 residues. V lost 5 bases, J lost 4 bases, and 10 bases lay in between. Germline values: CDR1 MNHEY, CDR2 SVGEGT.

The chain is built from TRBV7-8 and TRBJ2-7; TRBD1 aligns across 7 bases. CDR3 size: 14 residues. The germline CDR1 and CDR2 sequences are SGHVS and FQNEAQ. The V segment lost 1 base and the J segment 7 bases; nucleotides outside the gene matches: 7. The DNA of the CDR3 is TGTGCCAGCAGCTTAGACAAGGGGGCGTGGGAGCAGTACTTC. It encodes CASSLDKGAWEQYF.

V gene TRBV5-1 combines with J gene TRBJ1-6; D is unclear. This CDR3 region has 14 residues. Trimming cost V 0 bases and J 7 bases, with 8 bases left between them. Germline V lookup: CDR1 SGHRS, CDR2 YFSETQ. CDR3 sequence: CASSLAFGNSPLHF. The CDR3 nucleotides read TGCGCCAGCAGCTTGGCCTTCGGGAATTCACCCCTCCACTTT.

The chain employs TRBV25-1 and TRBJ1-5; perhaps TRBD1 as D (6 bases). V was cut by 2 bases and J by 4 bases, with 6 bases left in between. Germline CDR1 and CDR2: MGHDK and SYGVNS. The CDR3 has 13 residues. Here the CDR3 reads CASSERGNQPQHF. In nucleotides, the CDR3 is TGTGCCAGCAGTGAAAGGGGGAATCAGCCCCAGCATTTT.

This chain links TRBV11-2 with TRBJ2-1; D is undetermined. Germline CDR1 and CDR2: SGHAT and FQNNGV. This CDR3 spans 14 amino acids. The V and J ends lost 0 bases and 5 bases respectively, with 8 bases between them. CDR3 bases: TGTGCCAGCAGCTTAGATTTGGCAGACAATGAGCAGTTCTTC. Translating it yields CASSLDLADNEQFF.

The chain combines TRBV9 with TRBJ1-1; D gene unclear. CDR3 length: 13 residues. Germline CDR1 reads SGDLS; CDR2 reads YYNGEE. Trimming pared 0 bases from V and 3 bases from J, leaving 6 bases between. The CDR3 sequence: CASSVVQDTEAFF. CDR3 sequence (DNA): TGTGCCAGCAGCGTAGTCCAGGACACTGAAGCTTTCTTT.

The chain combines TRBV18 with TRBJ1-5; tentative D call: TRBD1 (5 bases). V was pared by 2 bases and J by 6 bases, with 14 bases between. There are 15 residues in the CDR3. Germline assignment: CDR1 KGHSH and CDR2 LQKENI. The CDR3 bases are TGTGCCAGCTCACCAAAGGCAGGGATCGGTCAGCCCCAGCATTTT. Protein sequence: CASSPKAGIGQPQHF.

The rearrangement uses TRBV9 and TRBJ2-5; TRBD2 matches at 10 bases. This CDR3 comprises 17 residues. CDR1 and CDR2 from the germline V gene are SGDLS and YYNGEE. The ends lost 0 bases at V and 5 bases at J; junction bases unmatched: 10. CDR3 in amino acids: CASSVDPSGGIMETQYF. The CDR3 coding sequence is TGTGCCAGCAGCGTAGATCCTAGCGGGGGAATAATGGAGACCCAGTACTTC.

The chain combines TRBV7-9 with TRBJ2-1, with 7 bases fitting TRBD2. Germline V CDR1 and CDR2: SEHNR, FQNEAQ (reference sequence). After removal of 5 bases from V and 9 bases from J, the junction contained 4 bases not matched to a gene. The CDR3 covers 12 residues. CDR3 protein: CASSEGGGEQFF. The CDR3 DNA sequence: TGTGCCAGCAGCGAGGGCGGGGGTGAGCAGTTCTTC.

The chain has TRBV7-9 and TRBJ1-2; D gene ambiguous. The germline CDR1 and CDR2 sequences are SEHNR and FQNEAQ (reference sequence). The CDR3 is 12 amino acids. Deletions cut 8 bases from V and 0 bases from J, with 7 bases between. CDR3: CASGGANYGYTF. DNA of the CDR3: TGTGCCAGCGGTGGAGCTAACTATGGCTACACCTTC.

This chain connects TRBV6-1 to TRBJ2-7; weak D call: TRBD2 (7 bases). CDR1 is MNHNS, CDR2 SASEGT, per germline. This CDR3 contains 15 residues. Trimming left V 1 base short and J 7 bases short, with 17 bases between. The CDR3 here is CASSEGEGGSGEQYF. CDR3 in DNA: TGTGCCAGCAGTGAAGGGGAGGGGGGATCGGGGGAGCAGTACTTC.

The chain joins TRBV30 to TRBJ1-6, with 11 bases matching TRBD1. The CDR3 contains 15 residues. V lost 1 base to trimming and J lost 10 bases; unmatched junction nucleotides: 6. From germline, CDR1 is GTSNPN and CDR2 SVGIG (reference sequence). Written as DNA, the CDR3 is TGTGCCTGGAGTGAGGGGACAGGGGGTGGGTCACCCCTCCACTTT. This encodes CAWSEGTGGGSPLHF. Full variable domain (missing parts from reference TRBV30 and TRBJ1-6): SQTIHQWPATLVQPVGSPLSLECTVEGTSNPNLYWYRQAAGRGLQLLFYSVGIGQISSEVPQNLSASRPQDRQFILSSKKLLLSDSGFYLCAWSEGTGGGSPLHFGNGTRLTVT.

The CDR3 sequence: CASSPGTGRGGTQYF. In DNA form, the CDR3 reads TGTGCCAGCAGCCCTGGGACTGGCCGCGGGGGGACCCAGTACTTC. The chain couples TRBV27 to TRBJ2-5, with 7 positions matching TRBD2. J lost 7 bases, V lost 6 bases, and 14 bases had no gene match. CDR1 and CDR2 (germline): MNHEY, SMNVEV (reference sequence). This CDR3 spans 15 amino acids.

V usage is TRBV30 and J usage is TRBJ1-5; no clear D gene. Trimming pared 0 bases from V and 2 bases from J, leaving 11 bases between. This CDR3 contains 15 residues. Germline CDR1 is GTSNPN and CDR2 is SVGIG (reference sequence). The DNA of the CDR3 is TGTGCCTGGAGTGTAGCTGGTAGTGGCAATCAGCCCCAGCATTTT. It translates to CAWSVAGSGNQPQHF.

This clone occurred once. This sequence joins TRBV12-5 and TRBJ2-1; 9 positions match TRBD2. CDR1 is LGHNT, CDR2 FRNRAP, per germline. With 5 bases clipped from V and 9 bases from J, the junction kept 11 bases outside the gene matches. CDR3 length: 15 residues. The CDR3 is CASGPRGGGAGEQFF. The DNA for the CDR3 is TGTGCTAGTGGTCCCCGTGGCGGGGGGGCGGGTGAGCAGTTCTTC.

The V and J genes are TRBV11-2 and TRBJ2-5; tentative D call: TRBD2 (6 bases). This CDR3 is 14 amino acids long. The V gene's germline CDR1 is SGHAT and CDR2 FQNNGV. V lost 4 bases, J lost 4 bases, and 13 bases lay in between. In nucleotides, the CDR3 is TGTGCCAGCAGCTGGAGGGGAAGGGGAGAGACCCAGTACTTC. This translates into CASSWRGRGETQYF. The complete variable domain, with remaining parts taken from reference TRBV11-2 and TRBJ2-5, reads EAGVAQSPRYKIIEKRQSVAFWCNPISGHATLYWYQQILGQGPKLLIQFQNNGVVDDSQLPKDRFSAERLKGVDSTLKIQPAKLEDSAVYLCASSWRGRGETQYFGPGTRLLVL.

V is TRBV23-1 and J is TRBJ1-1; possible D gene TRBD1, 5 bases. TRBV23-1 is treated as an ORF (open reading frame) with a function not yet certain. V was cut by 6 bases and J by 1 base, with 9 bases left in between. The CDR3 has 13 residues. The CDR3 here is CASRSRENTEAFF. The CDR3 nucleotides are TGCGCCAGCAGGTCCAGGGAGAACACTGAAGCTTTCTTT.

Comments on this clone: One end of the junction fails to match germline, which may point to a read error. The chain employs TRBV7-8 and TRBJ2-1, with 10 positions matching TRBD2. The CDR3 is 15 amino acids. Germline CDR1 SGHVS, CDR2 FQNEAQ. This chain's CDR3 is CASSLAGALLNEQFF. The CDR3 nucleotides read TGTGCCAGCAGCCTAGCGGGGGCCCTTCTCAATGAGCAGTTCTTC.

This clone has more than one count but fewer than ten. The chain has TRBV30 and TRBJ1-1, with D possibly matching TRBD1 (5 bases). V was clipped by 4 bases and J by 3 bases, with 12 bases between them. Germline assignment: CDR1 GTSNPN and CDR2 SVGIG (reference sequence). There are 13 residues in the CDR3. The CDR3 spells CAWTSRGDTEAFF. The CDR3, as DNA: TGTGCCTGGACCTCCCGGGGGGACACTGAAGCTTTCTTT.

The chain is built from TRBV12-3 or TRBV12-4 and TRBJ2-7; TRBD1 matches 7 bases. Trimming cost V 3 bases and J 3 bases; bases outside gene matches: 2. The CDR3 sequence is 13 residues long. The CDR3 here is CASSLGQLYEQYF. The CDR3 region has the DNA TGTGCCAGCAGTTTGGGACAGCTCTACGAGCAGTACTTC.

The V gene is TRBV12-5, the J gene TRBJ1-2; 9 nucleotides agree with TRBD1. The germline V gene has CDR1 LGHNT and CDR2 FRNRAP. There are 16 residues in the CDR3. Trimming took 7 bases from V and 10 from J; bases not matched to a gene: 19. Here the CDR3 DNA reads TGTGCTAGTGTCCCCTCCGGGACAGGGCTTATCGGGGCCTACACCTTC. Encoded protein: CASVPSGTGLIGAYTF.

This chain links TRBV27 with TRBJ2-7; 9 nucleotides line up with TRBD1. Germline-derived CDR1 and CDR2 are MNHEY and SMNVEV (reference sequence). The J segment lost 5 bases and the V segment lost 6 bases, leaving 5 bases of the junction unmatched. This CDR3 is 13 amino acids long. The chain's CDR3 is CASRDRGNHEQYF. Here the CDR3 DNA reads TGTGCCAGCAGGGACAGGGGAAATCACGAGCAGTACTTC.

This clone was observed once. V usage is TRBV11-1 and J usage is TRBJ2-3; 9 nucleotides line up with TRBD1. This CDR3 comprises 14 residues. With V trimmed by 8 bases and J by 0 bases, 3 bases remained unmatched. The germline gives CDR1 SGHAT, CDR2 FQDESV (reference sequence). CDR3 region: CASRDRASTDTQYF. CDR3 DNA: TGTGCCAGCCGGGACAGGGCTAGCACAGATACGCAGTATTTT. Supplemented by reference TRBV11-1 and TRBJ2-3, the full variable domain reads EAEVAQSPRYKITEKSQAVAFWCDPISGHATLYWYRQILGQGPELLVQFQDESVVDDSQLPKDRFSAERLKGVDSTLKIQPAELGDSAMYLCASRDRASTDTQYFGPGTRLTVL.

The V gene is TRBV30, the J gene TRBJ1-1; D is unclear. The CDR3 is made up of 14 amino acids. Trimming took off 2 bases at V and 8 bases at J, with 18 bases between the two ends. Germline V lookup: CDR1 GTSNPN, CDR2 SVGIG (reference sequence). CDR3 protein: CAWSLAQLSSEAFF. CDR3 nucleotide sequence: TGTGCCTGGAGTTTGGCACAACTATCATCCGAAGCTTTCTTT.

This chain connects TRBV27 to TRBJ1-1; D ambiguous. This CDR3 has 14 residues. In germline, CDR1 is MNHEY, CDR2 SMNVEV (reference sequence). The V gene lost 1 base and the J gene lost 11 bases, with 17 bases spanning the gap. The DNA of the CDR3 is TGTGCCAGCAGTTTATACTTGGGGAGTGATCGGGCTTTCTTT. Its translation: CASSLYLGSDRAFF.

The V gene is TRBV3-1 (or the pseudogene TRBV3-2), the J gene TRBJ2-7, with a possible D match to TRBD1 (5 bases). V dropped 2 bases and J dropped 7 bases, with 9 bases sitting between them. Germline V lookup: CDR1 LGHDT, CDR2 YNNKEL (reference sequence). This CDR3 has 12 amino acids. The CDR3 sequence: CASSQQGQEQYF. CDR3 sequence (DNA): TGTGCCAGCAGCCAACAGGGTCAGGAGCAGTACTTC.

The CDR3 loop reads CAWSVTARNTIYF. Here the CDR3 DNA reads TGTGCCTGGAGTGTAACAGCTAGAAACACCATATATTTT. V and J are TRBV30 and TRBJ1-3; unclear D gene. This CDR3 has 13 residues. V lost 0 bases, J lost 5 bases, and 8 bases lay in between. Germline V CDR1 and CDR2: GTSNPN, SVGIG (reference sequence).